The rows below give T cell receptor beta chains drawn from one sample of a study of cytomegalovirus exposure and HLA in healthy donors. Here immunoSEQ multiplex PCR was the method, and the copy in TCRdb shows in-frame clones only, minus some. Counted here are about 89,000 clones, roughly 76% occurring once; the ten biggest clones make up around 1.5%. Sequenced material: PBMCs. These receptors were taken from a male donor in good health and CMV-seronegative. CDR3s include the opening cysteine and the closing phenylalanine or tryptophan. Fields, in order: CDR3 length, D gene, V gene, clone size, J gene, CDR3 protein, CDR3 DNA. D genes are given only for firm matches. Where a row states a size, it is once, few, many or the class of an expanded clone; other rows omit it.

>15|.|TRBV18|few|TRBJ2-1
CASSPLYIPGNEQFF
TGTGCCAGCTCACCCCTATATATCCCGGGCAATGAGCAGTTCTTC
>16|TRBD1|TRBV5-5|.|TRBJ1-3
CASSPRQGSAGNTIYF
TGTGCCAGCAGCCCTAGACAGGGAAGCGCTGGAAACACCATATATTTT
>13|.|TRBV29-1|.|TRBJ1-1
CSVGNRVFDEAFF
TGCAGCGTTGGGAACCGGGTCTTTGATGAAGCTTTCTTT
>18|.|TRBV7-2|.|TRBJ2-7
CASSLDPYRVQFSYEQYF
TGTGCCAGCAGCTTAGACCCTTACAGGGTTCAGTTCTCCTACGAGCAGTACTTC
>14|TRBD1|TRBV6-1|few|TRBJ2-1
CASSMTGDYNEQFF
TGTGCCAGCAGTATGACAGGGGACTACAATGAGCAGTTCTTC
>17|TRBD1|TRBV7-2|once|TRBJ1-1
CASSLVVLGQGDTEAFF
TGTGCCAGCAGCTTAGTCGTTTTGGGACAGGGGGACACTGAAGCTTTCTTT
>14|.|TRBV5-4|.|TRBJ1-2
CASSEGGSPYGYTF
TGTGCCAGCAGCGAGGGCGGGTCCCCTTATGGCTACACCTTC
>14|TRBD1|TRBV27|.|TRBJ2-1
CASSPWTGNSEQFF
TGTGCCAGCAGCCCCTGGACAGGGAACTCTGAGCAGTTCTTC
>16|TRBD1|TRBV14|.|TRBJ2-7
CASSQVIGQGRYEQYF
TGTGCCAGCAGCCAAGTAATCGGACAGGGAAGGTACGAGCAGTACTTC
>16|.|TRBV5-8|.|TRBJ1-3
CASSLGLSPSGNTIYF
TGTGCCAGCAGCTTGGGACTCAGCCCCTCTGGAAACACCATATATTTT
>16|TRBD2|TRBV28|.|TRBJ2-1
CASSPASGGASYEQFF
TGTGCCAGCAGTCCGGCTAGCGGGGGGGCAAGTTATGAGCAGTTCTTC
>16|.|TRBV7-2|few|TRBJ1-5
CASSSGRLFRGQPQHF
TGTGCCAGCAGCTCGGGACGACTGTTCAGGGGTCAGCCCCAGCATTTT
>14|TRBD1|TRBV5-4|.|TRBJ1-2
CASGKDRVRNGYTF
TGTGCCAGCGGCAAAGACAGGGTTCGGAATGGCTACACCTTC
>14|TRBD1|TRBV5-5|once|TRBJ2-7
CASSRDRAVYEQYF
TGTGCCAGCAGTCGTGACAGGGCCGTTTACGAGCAGTACTTC
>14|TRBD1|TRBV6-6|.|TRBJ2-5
CASRPRTGGIRQYF
TGTGCCAGCAGACCTCGGACAGGGGGGATCCGGCAGTACTTC
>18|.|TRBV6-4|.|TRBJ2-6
CASSVRGGTESGANVLTF
TGTGCCAGCAGTGTTAGGGGCGGGACCGAGTCTGGGGCCAACGTCCTGACTTTC
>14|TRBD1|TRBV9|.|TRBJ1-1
CASSARDRNTEAFF
TGTGCCAGCAGCGCCCGGGACAGAAACACTGAAGCTTTCTTT
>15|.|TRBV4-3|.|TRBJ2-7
CASSQGSAPGYEQYF
TGCGCCAGCAGCCAAGGCTCTGCACCGGGCTACGAGCAGTACTTC
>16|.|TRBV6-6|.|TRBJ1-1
CASSYSVPGFSPEAFF
TGTGCCAGCAGTTACTCGGTACCGGGTTTTTCGCCTGAAGCTTTCTTT
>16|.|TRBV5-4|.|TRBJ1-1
CASSLGTGFRNTEAFF
TGTGCCAGCAGCTTAGGTACAGGGTTCCGGAACACTGAAGCTTTCTTT
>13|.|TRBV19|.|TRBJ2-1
CASSIGELYEQFF
TGTGCCAGTAGTATAGGCGAGCTCTATGAGCAGTTCTTC
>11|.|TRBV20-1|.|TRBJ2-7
CRATGDYEQYF
TGCAGGGCGACAGGCGACTACGAGCAGTACTTC
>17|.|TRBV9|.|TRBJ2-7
CASSVGINRVEPYEQYF
TGTGCCAGCAGCGTAGGGATAAACAGGGTAGAGCCCTACGAGCAGTACTTC
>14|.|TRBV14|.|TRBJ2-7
CASSQDVRSDEQYF
TGTGCCAGCAGCCAAGATGTCCGATCGGACGAGCAGTACTTC
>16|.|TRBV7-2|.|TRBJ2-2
CASSSAAQAGTGELFF
TGTGCCAGCAGCTCCGCAGCACAGGCGGGGACCGGGGAGCTGTTTTTT
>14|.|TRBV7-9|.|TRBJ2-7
CASSLKGKPYEQYF
TGTGCCAGCAGCTTAAAGGGGAAGCCCTACGAGCAGTACTTC
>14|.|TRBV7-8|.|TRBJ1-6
CASSYDSINSPLHF
TGTGCCAGCAGTTATGACAGCATAAATTCACCCCTCCACTTT
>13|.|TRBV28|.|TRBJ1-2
CASTPQGLYGYTF
TGTGCCAGCACTCCCCAGGGACTCTATGGCTACACCTTC
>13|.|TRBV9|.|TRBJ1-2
CASSTLDTYGYTF
TGTGCCAGCAGCACCCTGGACACCTATGGCTACACCTTC
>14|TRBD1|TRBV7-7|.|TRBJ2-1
CASSLTGAGGEQFF
TGTGCCAGCAGCTTAACAGGGGCCGGCGGGGAGCAGTTCTTC
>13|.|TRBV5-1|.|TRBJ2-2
CASSLVQTGELFF
TGCGCCAGCAGCTTGGTCCAGACCGGGGAGCTGTTTTTT
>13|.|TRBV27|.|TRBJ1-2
CASSLSYSYGYTF
TGTGCCAGCAGTTTATCGTACAGCTATGGCTACACCTTC
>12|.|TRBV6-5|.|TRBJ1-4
CASRQGDEKLFF
TGTGCCAGCAGGCAGGGCGATGAAAAACTGTTTTTT
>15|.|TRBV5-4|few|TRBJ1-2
CASRYSDRTNYGYTF
TGTGCCAGCAGATATTCCGACAGGACGAACTATGGCTACACCTTC
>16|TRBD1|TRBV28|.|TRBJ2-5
CASSSYGQGNGETQYF
TGTGCCAGCAGTTCCTACGGACAGGGGAACGGGGAGACCCAGTACTTC
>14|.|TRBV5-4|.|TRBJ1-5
CASSLEGGNQPQHF
TGTGCCAGCAGCTTGGAGGGAGGTAATCAGCCCCAGCATTTT
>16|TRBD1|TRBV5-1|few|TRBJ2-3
CASSRVAGGIGDTQYF
TGCGCCAGCAGCCGGGTGGCAGGGGGCATCGGAGATACGCAGTATTTT
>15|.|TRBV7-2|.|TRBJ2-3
CASSLTGYSTDTQYF
TGTGCCAGCAGCCTGACAGGTTATAGCACAGATACGCAGTATTTT
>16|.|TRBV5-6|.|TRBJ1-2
CASSFQPGHVWYGYTF
TGTGCCAGCAGCTTCCAACCGGGACACGTCTGGTATGGCTACACCTTC
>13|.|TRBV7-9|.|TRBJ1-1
CASSLTQGSEAFF
TGTGCCAGCAGCTTAACGCAGGGGTCTGAAGCTTTCTTT
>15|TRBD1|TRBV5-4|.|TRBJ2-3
CASSFPGQGTDTQYF
TGTGCCAGCAGCTTCCCGGGACAGGGGACAGATACGCAGTATTTT
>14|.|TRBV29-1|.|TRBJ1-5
CSVGGGVSNQPQHF
TGCAGCGTTGGCGGGGGCGTTAGCAATCAGCCCCAGCATTTT
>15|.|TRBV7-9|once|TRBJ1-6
CSSSPRGAGGLPLHF
TGTTCCAGCAGCCCCCGGGGGGCGGGGGGCTTACCCCTCCACTTT
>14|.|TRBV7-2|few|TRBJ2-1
CASSQRGGANEQFF
TGTGCCAGCAGCCAAAGGGGGGGGGCCAATGAGCAGTTCTTC
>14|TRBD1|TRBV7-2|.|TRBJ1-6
CASSLRTGKSPLHF
TGTGCCAGCAGCTTACGGACAGGGAAGTCACCCCTCCACTTT
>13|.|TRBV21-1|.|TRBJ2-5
CASSVYREETQYF
TGTGCCAGCAGCGTGTACAGAGAAGAGACCCAGTACTTC
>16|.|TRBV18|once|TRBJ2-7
CASSPYSTGSSYEQYF
TGTGCCAGCTCACCCTACTCGACAGGTAGCTCCTACGAGCAGTACTTC
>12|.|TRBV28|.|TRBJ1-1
CASSLRQGEAFF
TGTGCCAGCAGTCTCCGGCAGGGGGAAGCTTTCTTT
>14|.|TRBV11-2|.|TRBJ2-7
CASSPKAGQNEQYF
TGTGCCAGCAGCCCCAAAGCCGGACAGAACGAGCAGTACTTC
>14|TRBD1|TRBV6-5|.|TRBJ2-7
CASRLPGQGNEQYF
TGTGCCAGCAGGCTACCGGGACAGGGAAACGAGCAGTACTTC
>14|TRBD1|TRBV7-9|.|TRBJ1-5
CASSLGQGKQPQHF
TGTGCCAGCAGCTTGGGACAGGGTAAGCAGCCCCAGCATTTT
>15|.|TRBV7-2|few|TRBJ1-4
CASSPTGLKGEKLFF
TGTGCCAGCAGCCCTACAGGGCTAAAGGGGGAAAAACTGTTTTTT
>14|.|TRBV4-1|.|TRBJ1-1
CASSHPIPGAEAFF
TGCGCCAGCAGCCATCCCATCCCAGGGGCTGAAGCTTTCTTT
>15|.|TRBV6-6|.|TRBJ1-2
CASSPLRGVDYGYTF
TGTGCCAGCAGTCCCCTACGGGGGGTGGACTATGGCTACACCTTC
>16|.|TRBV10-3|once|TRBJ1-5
CAISDGREGSNQPQHF
TGTGCCATCAGTGATGGGAGAGAAGGGAGCAATCAGCCCCAGCATTTT
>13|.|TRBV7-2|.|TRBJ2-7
CASSLQASYEQYF
TGTGCCAGCAGCTTACAGGCCTCCTACGAGCAGTACTTC
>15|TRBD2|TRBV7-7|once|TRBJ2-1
CASSNSGSSYNEQFF
TGTGCCAGCAGCAATAGCGGGAGCTCCTACAATGAGCAGTTCTTC
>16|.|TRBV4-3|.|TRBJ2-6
CASSQDRGSGANVLTF
TGCGCCAGCAGCCAAGATAGGGGATCTGGGGCCAACGTCCTGACTTTC
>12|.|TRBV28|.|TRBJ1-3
CASRFRVDTIYF
TGTGCCAGCAGATTCAGGGTTGACACCATATATTTT
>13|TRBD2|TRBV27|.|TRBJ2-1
CASLKTSGNEQFF
TGTGCCAGCCTCAAGACTAGCGGCAATGAGCAGTTCTTC